What follows are 20 T cell receptor beta chains derived from one specimen sequenced in a study of follicular helper T cells after annual influenza vaccination. Time point meaning: 2015-2016 season, pre-vaccination. Using immunoSEQ multiplex PCR, the repertoire was profiled, and TCRdb retains in-frame clones only, with some absent. There are about 9,400 clones in the sample; nearly 85% occur only once, and 1.5% to 1.7% lies in the top ten. The sample here was CXCR5+ CD38- circulating T follicular helper cells from blood, taken on the day of influenza vaccination. Subset specified: circulating Tfh, non-naive CD4+CXCR5+PD-1+ (ICOS+CD38+ or ICOS-CD38-). These receptors originate from an adult who received the influenza vaccine.

The chain joins TRBV28 to TRBJ2-7; perhaps TRBD1 as D (7 bases). In germline, CDR1 is MDHEN, CDR2 SYDVKM. The CDR3 runs 15 residues. V lost 2 bases and J 1 base, leaving 12 bases between the germline ends. CDR3 amino acids: CASSLIQGGSYEQYF. In nucleotides, the CDR3 is TGTGCCAGCAGTTTAATTCAGGGGGGATCCTACGAGCAGTACTTC.

The gene calls are TRBV27 and TRBJ2-1, with 7 bases identical to TRBD2. Trimming removed 2 bases from V and 8 bases from J; junction bases left unmatched: 9. The germline CDR1 and CDR2 sequences are MNHEY and SMNVEV (reference sequence). The CDR3 is 15 amino acids. CDR3 residues: CASSLSPTSTYEQFF. The CDR3 DNA reads as TGTGCCAGCAGTTTAAGTCCGACTAGCACCTATGAGCAGTTCTTC.

This chain joins TRBV19 and TRBJ1-2; TRBD1 is a possible D gene (5 bases). Germline V lookup: CDR1 LNHDA, CDR2 SQIVND (reference sequence). The germline V and J ends were trimmed by 4 bases and 4 bases, with 13 bases remaining between them. CDR3 size: 14 residues. The CDR3 nucleotides are TGTGCCAGTAGTACTCGTGACAGCTTCTATGGCTACACCTTC. Its translation is CASSTRDSFYGYTF.

This rearrangement joins TRBV11-2 to TRBJ2-1, with 7 nucleotides matching TRBD2. The V gene's germline CDR1 is SGHAT and CDR2 FQNNGV. Germline trimming cut 3 bases from V and 1 base from J; bases unmatched to any gene: 9. The CDR3 contains 17 residues. The CDR3 region is CASSFRGRERSYNEQFF. DNA for the CDR3: TGTGCCAGCAGCTTTCGCGGGCGGGAGAGGTCCTACAATGAGCAGTTCTTC.

The chain recombines TRBV5-5 with TRBJ1-5; 9 nucleotides match TRBD1. With V trimmed by 4 bases and J by 3 bases, 8 bases remained unmatched. The CDR3 contains 16 residues. CDR1 SGHKS and CDR2 YYEKEE come from the germline V gene (reference sequence). CDR3 loop: CASSETDRGYNQPQHF. The CDR3, as DNA: TGTGCCAGCAGCGAAACAGACAGGGGGTACAATCAGCCCCAGCATTTT.

The rearrangement uses TRBV15 and TRBJ2-7; D ambiguous. Germline values: CDR1 LNHNV, CDR2 YYDKDF (reference sequence). This CDR3 region has 15 residues. The V end lost 3 bases, the J end lost 3 bases, and 15 bases lay between the germline ends. Here the CDR3 reads CATSSLSSFGYEQYF. Written as DNA, the CDR3 is TGTGCCACCAGCAGTCTGTCAAGCTTTGGCTACGAGCAGTACTTC. Filled out from reference TRBV15 and TRBJ2-7, the complete variable domain reads DAMVIQNPRYQVTQFGKPVTLSCSQTLNHNVMYWYQQKSSQAPKLLFHYYDKDFNNEADTPDNFQSRRPNTSFCFLDIRSPGLGDTAMYLCATSSLSSFGYEQYFGPGTRLTVT.

The CDR3 spells CATSRDRAPTGELFF. CDR3 DNA: TGTGCCACCAGCAGAGATCGTGCCCCCACCGGGGAGCTGTTTTTT. The V and J genes are TRBV15 and TRBJ2-2; unclear D gene. This CDR3 has 15 amino acids. V lost 0 bases and J 4 bases, leaving 9 bases between the germline ends. Germline CDR1 is LNHNV and CDR2 is YYDKDF (reference sequence).

This clone has more than one count but fewer than ten. The rearrangement links TRBV10-3 to TRBJ1-2; D unclear. CDR1 and CDR2 from the germline V gene are ENHRY and SYGVKD. This CDR3 region has 12 residues. V shed 3 bases and J shed 7 bases, with 9 bases lying between them. CDR3 loop: CAISDGERGYTF. DNA for the CDR3: TGTGCCATCAGTGACGGAGAGCGTGGCTACACCTTC.

The V call is TRBV19, the J call TRBJ2-3, with 12 positions matching TRBD2. Germline CDR1 and CDR2: LNHDA and SQIVND (reference sequence). V dropped 5 bases and J dropped 5; count of bases not matched to a gene: 8. This CDR3 comprises 16 residues. The CDR3 DNA follows: TGTGCCAGTAGTCTTATACTAGCGGGAGGAAAAGATACGCAGTATTTT. Its translation is CASSLILAGGKDTQYF.

The chain combines TRBV27 with TRBJ2-5; TRBD1 matches 9 bases. This CDR3 is 15 amino acids long. Germline V gene sequence: CDR1 MNHEY, CDR2 SMNVEV (reference sequence). With 2 bases clipped from V and 2 bases from J, the junction kept 3 bases outside the gene matches. The CDR3 loop is CASSLGTGKQETQYF. CDR3 coding DNA: TGTGCCAGCAGTTTAGGGACAGGGAAGCAAGAGACCCAGTACTTC.

This chain uses TRBV6-7 with TRBJ1-3; no firm D call. TRBV6-7 is an ORF for which the function is uncertain. The germline V and J ends were trimmed by 7 bases and 2 bases, with 9 bases remaining between them. The CDR3 loop spans 13 amino acids. The CDR3 protein is CASTTSTGNTIYF. CDR3 DNA sequence: TGTGCCAGCACTACCTCAACTGGAAACACCATATATTTT.

J is TRBJ2-3 and V is TRBV7-6; TRBD2 is a possible D gene (5 bases). The CDR3 covers 16 residues. Germline CDR1 reads SGHVS; CDR2 reads FNYEAQ. Trimming cost V 0 bases and J 1 base, with 11 bases left between them. CDR3 nucleotide sequence: TGTGCCAGCAGCTTAGCGTCGCGGGCCCGCACAGATACGCAGTATTTT. This sequence encodes CASSLASRARTDTQYF.

This rearrangement joins TRBV6-5 to TRBJ2-2; D unresolved. This CDR3 is built from 13 residues. Germline lookup yields CDR1 MNHEY and CDR2 SVGAGI. V was trimmed by 4 bases and J by 4 bases, leaving 7 bases between them. CDR3 residues: CASSSAPTGELFF. The CDR3 DNA reads TGTGCCAGCAGTTCAGCCCCCACCGGGGAGCTGTTTTTT.

This clone was seen only once. This chain joins TRBV30 and TRBJ2-1, with D possibly matching TRBD2 (5 bases). Trimming took 3 bases from V and 3 from J, leaving 15 bases between them. The germline gives CDR1 GTSNPN, CDR2 SVGIG (reference sequence). CDR3 length: 15 amino acids. CDR3 bases: TGTGCCTGGAGCCCGGTGGGCGGGCTCTACAATGAGCAGTTCTTC. Amino acid sequence: CAWSPVGGLYNEQFF.

This chain uses TRBV14 with TRBJ1-2; D gene uncertain. This CDR3 is built from 13 residues. CDR1 and CDR2 (germline): SGHDN, FVKESK. The V end was cut by 0 bases, the J end by 6 bases, with 8 bases between. CDR3: CASSQDRRHGYTF. DNA for the CDR3: TGTGCCAGCAGCCAAGACAGAAGACATGGCTACACCTTC.

The chain combines TRBV18 with TRBJ2-3; TRBD1 is a possible D gene (6 bases). Trimming cost V 2 bases and J 3 bases, with 12 bases left between them. CDR1 and CDR2 from the germline V gene are KGHSH and LQKENI. The CDR3 is 15 amino acids. In DNA, the CDR3 is TGTGCCAGCTCACCATGGGCAGGGGAAACAGATACGCAGTATTTT. It is translated as CASSPWAGETDTQYF.

This clone turned up a few times. This chain connects TRBV7-3 to TRBJ2-4; the D gene is possibly TRBD1 (5 bases). The CDR3 has 15 residues. CDR1 and CDR2 (germline): SGHTA, FQGTGA. The ends were cut back, 2 bases at V and 6 bases at J, with 14 bases in the middle. CDR3 protein: CASSLQGTGLNIQYF. The CDR3 DNA reads as TGTGCCAGCAGCTTACAGGGAACGGGCTTAAACATTCAGTACTTC.

The chain is built from TRBV7-9 and TRBJ1-1; 10 nucleotides match TRBD1. J gave up 4 bases and V 5 bases, and 1 base lay outside the gene matches. Looked up from germline, CDR1 is SEHNR and CDR2 is FQNEAQ (reference sequence). The length of the CDR3 is 13 residues. CDR3 nucleotides: TGTGCCAGCAGCAGGGACAGGGGCACTGAAGCTTTCTTT. It specifies CASSRDRGTEAFF.

This chain joins TRBV19 and TRBJ2-2; TRBD2 agrees at 10 bases. The CDR3 spans 15 residues. CDR1 and CDR2 from the germline V gene are LNHDA and SQIVND (reference sequence). V lost 8 bases, J lost 4 bases, and 7 bases stayed unmatched. CDR3 DNA sequence: TGTGCCAGTCGCTTAGCGGGAGGTGTCACCGGGGAGCTGTTTTTT. Translated: CASRLAGGVTGELFF.

The J gene is TRBJ2-1, the V gene TRBV9; 8 nucleotides align to TRBD2. Trimming at V came to 4 bases and at J to 6 bases, leaving 3 bases not matched to a gene. Germline CDR1 and CDR2: SGDLS and YYNGEE. There are 13 residues in the CDR3. Written as DNA, the CDR3 is TGTGCCAGCAGCACAGGGACTAGCAATGAGCAGTTCTTC. Translated: CASSTGTSNEQFF. Looking up the rest from reference TRBV9 and TRBJ2-1 gives the full variable domain: DSGVTQTPKHLITATGQRVTLRCSPRSGDLSVYWYQQSLDQGLQFLIQYYNGEERAKGNILERFSAQQFPDLHSELNLSSLELGDSALYFCASSTGTSNEQFFGPGTRLTVL.